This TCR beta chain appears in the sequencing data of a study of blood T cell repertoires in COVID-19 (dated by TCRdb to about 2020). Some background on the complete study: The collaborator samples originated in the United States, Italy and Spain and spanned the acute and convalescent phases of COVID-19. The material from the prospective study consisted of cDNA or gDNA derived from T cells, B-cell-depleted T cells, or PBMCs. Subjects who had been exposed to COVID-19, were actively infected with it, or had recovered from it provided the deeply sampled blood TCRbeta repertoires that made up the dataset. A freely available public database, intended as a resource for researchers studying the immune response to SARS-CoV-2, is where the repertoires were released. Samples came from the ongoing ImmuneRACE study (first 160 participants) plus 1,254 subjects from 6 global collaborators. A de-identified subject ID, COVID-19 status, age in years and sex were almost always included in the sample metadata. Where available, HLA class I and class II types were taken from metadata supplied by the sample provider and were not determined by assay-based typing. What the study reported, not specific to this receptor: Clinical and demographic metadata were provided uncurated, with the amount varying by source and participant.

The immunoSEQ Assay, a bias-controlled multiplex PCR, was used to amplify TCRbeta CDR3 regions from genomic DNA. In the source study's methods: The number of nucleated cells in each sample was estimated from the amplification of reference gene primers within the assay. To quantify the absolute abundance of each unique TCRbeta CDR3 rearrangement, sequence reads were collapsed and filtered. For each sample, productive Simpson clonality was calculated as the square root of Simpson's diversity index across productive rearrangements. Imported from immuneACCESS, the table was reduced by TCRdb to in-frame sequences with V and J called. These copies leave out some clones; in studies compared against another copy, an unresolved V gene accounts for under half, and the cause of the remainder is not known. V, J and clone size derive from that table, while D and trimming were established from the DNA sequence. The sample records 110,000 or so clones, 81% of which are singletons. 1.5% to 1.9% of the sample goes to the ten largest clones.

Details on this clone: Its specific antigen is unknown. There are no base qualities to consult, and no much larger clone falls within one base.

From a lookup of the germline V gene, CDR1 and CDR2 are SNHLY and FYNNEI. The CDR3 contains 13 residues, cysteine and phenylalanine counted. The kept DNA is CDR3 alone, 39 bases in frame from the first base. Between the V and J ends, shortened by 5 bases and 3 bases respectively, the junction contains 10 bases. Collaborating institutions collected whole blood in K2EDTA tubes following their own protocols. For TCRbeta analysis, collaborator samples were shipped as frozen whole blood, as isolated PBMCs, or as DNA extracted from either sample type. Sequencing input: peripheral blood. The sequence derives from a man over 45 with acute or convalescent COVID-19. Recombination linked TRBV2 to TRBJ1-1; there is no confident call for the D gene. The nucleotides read TGTGCCAGCAGTCCCCGACTCTACACTGAAGCTTTCTTT. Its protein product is CASSPRLYTEAFF.